The 30 T cell receptor beta chains presented below share a single source sample, sequenced in a study of untreated major depressive disorder. Findings and limits, study-wide: Compared with controls, depressed patients showed more TRBV05-01 (Vbeta 5.1) usage in CD4+ T cells.

Assay: immunoSEQ multiplex PCR; the TCRdb copy retains only in-frame clones and omits some. The sample yields more than 25,000 clones, about 90% seen once. The antigens of these receptors remain unknown. Sequenced material: CD4+ T cells from PBMCs. These receptor sequences come from a woman in her thirties with major depressive disorder.

The rearrangement uses TRBV29-1 and TRBJ1-3; TRBD1 matches at 8 bases. V shed 7 bases, J shed 4 bases, and the junction held 9 bases outside the gene matches. The CDR3 runs 14 residues. From germline, CDR1 is SQVTM and CDR2 ANQGSEA. CDR3 nucleotide sequence: TGCAGCGCCAGGACAGGGCAGCTCGGAAACACCATATATTTT. It is translated as CSARTGQLGNTIYF.

CDR3 protein: CASSVRGSSYNEQFF. The CDR3 DNA reads TGTGCCAGCAGCGTCCGCGGAAGCTCCTACAATGAGCAGTTCTTC. The chain couples TRBV7-6 to TRBJ2-1; D is unresolved. The CDR3 sequence is 15 residues long. Trimming took 5 bases from V and 0 from J, leaving 11 bases between them. Germline assignment: CDR1 SGHVS and CDR2 FNYEAQ. Variable domain in full (rest from reference TRBV7-6 and TRBJ2-1): GAGVSQSPRYKVTKRGQDVALRCDPISGHVSLYWYRQALGQGPEFLTYFNYEAQQDKSGLPNDRFSAERPEGSISTLTIQRTEQRDSAMYRCASSVRGSSYNEQFFGPGTRLTVL.

The chain couples TRBV15 to TRBJ1-5; perhaps TRBD1 as D (5 bases). The germline V gene encodes CDR1 LNHNV and CDR2 YYDKDF (reference sequence). V gave up 0 bases and J gave up 11 bases, with 14 bases separating them. This CDR3 contains 14 residues. CDR3 sequence reads: CATSRDHRGFAQHF. The CDR3 coding sequence is TGTGCCACCAGCAGAGATCATAGGGGTTTCGCCCAGCATTTT.

This clone was found once. The CDR3 nucleotides read TGTGCCAGCAGGCCCCGGGGACAGTCCTATGGCTACACCTTC. Protein product: CASRPRGQSYGYTF. This sequence joins TRBV28 and TRBJ1-2; 7 nucleotides match TRBD1. This CDR3 region has 14 residues. J gave up 4 bases and V 6 bases, and 8 bases lay outside the gene matches. Germline-derived CDR1 and CDR2 are MDHEN and SYDVKM.

The genes are TRBV5-5 and TRBJ2-7; D remains unclear. The V end was cut by 1 base, the J end by 3 bases, with 17 bases between. This CDR3 is 16 amino acids long. Germline V gene sequence: CDR1 SGHKS, CDR2 YYEKEE (reference sequence). CDR3 protein: CASSLSVRQYYYEQYF. The CDR3 DNA sequence: TGTGCCAGCAGCTTGAGTGTCCGGCAGTACTACTACGAGCAGTACTTC. The full variable domain, with the rest looked up from reference TRBV5-5 and TRBJ2-7, is DAGVTQSPTHLIKTRGQQVTLRCSPISGHKSVSWYQQVLGQGPQFIFQYYEKEERGRGNFPDRFSARQFPNYSSELNVNALLLGDSALYLCASSLSVRQYYYEQYFGPGTRLTVT.

The V and J genes are TRBV6-1 and TRBJ1-2, with 10 bases fitting TRBD1. Trimming at V came to 6 bases and at J to 2 bases, leaving 3 bases not matched to a gene. Germline CDR1 reads MNHNS; CDR2 reads SASEGT. This CDR3 has 14 residues. CDR3 loop: CASRRTGGNYGYTF. In DNA form, the CDR3 reads TGTGCCAGCAGGCGGACAGGGGGGAACTATGGCTACACCTTC.

This sequence joins TRBV28 and TRBJ2-7; tentative D call: TRBD1 (6 bases). CDR1 MDHEN and CDR2 SYDVKM come from the germline V gene. Trimming stripped 5 bases from V and 6 bases from J, with 26 bases between. This CDR3 contains 17 residues. Written as DNA, the CDR3 is TGTGCCAGCAGTGAGAACAGGGTACTAGTCGGAAGGGGCGAGCAGTACTTC. It is translated as CASSENRVLVGRGEQYF.

The J gene is TRBJ2-7, the V gene TRBV6-1; D unclear. The V gene's germline CDR1 is MNHNS and CDR2 SASEGT. V was pared by 2 bases and J by 7 bases, with 15 bases between. The CDR3 contains 14 residues. CDR3 sequence (DNA): TGTGCCAGCAGTGAATCTCTGCGGTTGCCAGAGCAGTACTTC. This gives the protein CASSESLRLPEQYF.

The chain joins TRBV5-1 to TRBJ2-5; a possible D gene is TRBD2 (5 bases). From germline, CDR1 is SGHRS and CDR2 YFSETQ. V gave up 10 bases and J gave up 5 bases, with 9 bases separating them. The CDR3 is 10 amino acids. The CDR3 DNA reads as TGCGCCCCGAGAGGGGAGACCCAGTACTTC. Translating gives CAPRGETQYF.

Here the CDR3 DNA reads TGTGCCAGCAGCCAAGATGGGCAGGGGAGCCAGCCCCAGCATTTT. This translates into CASSQDGQGSQPQHF. The chain is built from TRBV4-2 and TRBJ1-5, with D perhaps TRBD1 (6 bases). Germline CDR1 and CDR2: LGHNA and YNFKEQ. V was cut by 0 bases and J by 7 bases, with 13 bases left in between. The CDR3 is made up of 15 amino acids.

The chain couples TRBV5-1 to TRBJ1-2; TRBD1 might be the D (5 bases). Between the trimmed V and J ends, which lost 0 bases and 3 bases, there was a span of 9 bases. This CDR3 spans 14 amino acids. The germline V gene has CDR1 SGHRS and CDR2 YFSETQ. The CDR3 DNA reads TGCGCCAGCAGCTTGGAGCCAGGGCACTATGGCTACACCTTC. Translated: CASSLEPGHYGYTF.

V gene TRBV5-1 combines with J gene TRBJ2-5, with a possible D match to TRBD1 (6 bases). The CDR3 consists of 15 residues. V shed 1 base and J shed 8 bases, with 18 bases lying between them. CDR1 and CDR2 (germline): SGHRS, YFSETQ. CDR3 sequence reads: CASSLSGGGRDTQYF. Here the CDR3 DNA reads TGCGCCAGCAGCTTGAGTGGTGGGGGCCGGGATACCCAGTACTTC.

This clone was seen a single time. The chain uses TRBV6-1 and TRBJ1-1; no definite D call. Trimming removed 7 bases at V and 3 bases at J, with 12 bases between. CDR3 length: 13 residues. Germline-derived CDR1 and CDR2 are MNHNS and SASEGT. CDR3 in amino acids: CASTMRRDTEAFF. For the CDR3, the DNA is TGTGCCAGCACGATGCGGAGGGACACTGAAGCTTTCTTT.

This CDR3 is CASSADDFYNSPLHF. The CDR3 DNA reads TGTGCCAGCAGCGCCGACGACTTCTATAATTCACCCCTCCACTTT. The chain is built from TRBV9 and TRBJ1-6; unclear D gene. The CDR3 length is 15 residues. Trimming left V 3 bases short and J 3 bases short, with 10 bases between. Germline CDR1 and CDR2: SGDLS and YYNGEE.

The gene calls are TRBV29-1 and TRBJ1-2, with a weak D call TRBD1 (5 bases). Germline assignment: CDR1 SQVTM and CDR2 ANQGSEA. V lost 5 bases to trimming and J lost 5 bases, with 15 bases between them. The CDR3 contains 13 residues. Written as DNA, the CDR3 is TGCAGCGTTCGGGCAGGGATTACATATGGCTACACCTTC. Its translation: CSVRAGITYGYTF. The entire variable domain, with the rest obtained from reference TRBV29-1 and TRBJ1-2, is as follows: SAVISQKPSRDICQRGTSLTIQCQVDSQVTMMFWYRQQPGQSLTLIATANQGSEATYESGFVIDKFPISRPNLTFSTLTVSNMSPEDSSIYLCSVRAGITYGYTFGSGTRLTVV.

The chain combines TRBV4-1 with TRBJ2-7; D uncertain. The CDR3 loop spans 16 amino acids. CDR1 and CDR2 from the germline V gene are MGHRA and YSYEKL. V dropped 0 bases and J dropped 0 bases, with 12 bases sitting between them. CDR3 sequence reads: CASSQDVAVSSYEQYF. CDR3 nucleotide sequence: TGCGCCAGCAGCCAAGATGTGGCGGTGAGCTCCTACGAGCAGTACTTC.

This chain links TRBV7-6 with TRBJ2-1; D unresolved. Germline loops: CDR1 SGHVS, CDR2 FNYEAQ. Trimming removed 1 base at V and 10 bases at J, with 11 bases between. This CDR3 is built from 13 residues. The CDR3 sequence is CASSLEVRAEQFF. The CDR3 bases are TGTGCCAGCAGCTTAGAGGTGCGTGCAGAGCAGTTCTTC.

This clone appeared a few times. The gene calls are TRBV6-1 and TRBJ1-2, with a weak D call TRBD1 (5 bases). The CDR3 loop spans 18 amino acids. CDR1 is MNHNS, CDR2 SASEGT, per germline. The ends were cut back, 3 bases at V and 1 base at J, with 21 bases in the middle. The CDR3 is CASSDHGGDSTFNYGYTF. The CDR3 DNA reads TGTGCCAGCAGTGATCACGGGGGGGACTCAACCTTTAACTATGGCTACACCTTC.

V gene TRBV6-5 combines with J gene TRBJ2-4; 10 bases fit TRBD2. Germline V gives CDR1 MNHEY, CDR2 SVGAGI. The junction had 4 bases not matched to a gene; V was cut back by 8 bases and J by 6 bases. The CDR3 runs to 13 residues. CDR3 DNA sequence: TGTGCCAGCCGAGCGGGAGGGGGAAACATTCAGTACTTC. It codes for CASRAGGGNIQYF.

J is TRBJ2-2 and V is TRBV7-2; D is uncertain. Trimming stripped 2 bases from V and 6 bases from J, with 7 bases between. This CDR3 spans 13 amino acids. CDR1 is SGHTA and CDR2 is FQGNSA in the germline V gene. The CDR3, as DNA: TGTGCCAGCAGCTTATTACCGGCCGGGGAGCTGTTTTTT. Its protein is CASSLLPAGELFF.

V usage is TRBV6-1 and J usage is TRBJ2-3, with 10 bases aligning to TRBD2. The CDR3 spans 14 residues. With 2 bases clipped from V and 4 bases from J, the junction kept 0 bases outside the gene matches. Per germline, CDR1 MNHNS and CDR2 SASEGT. CDR3 region: CASSELAGADTQYF. The CDR3 bases are TGTGCCAGCAGTGAACTAGCGGGGGCAGATACGCAGTATTTT.

The chain has TRBV7-9 and TRBJ2-1; tentative D call: TRBD2 (6 bases). V dropped 5 bases and J dropped 8 bases, with 31 bases sitting between them. Germline V gene data show CDR1 as SEHNR and CDR2 as FQNEAQ (reference sequence). This CDR3 has 19 amino acids. In nucleotides, the CDR3 is TGTGCCAGCAGCCCCCCCTGGGAGACTAGGAATATCCTGCTCTATGAGCAGTTCTTC. This gives the protein CASSPPWETRNILLYEQFF.

CDR3 coding DNA: TGTGCCAGCAGTTTAGAGTCTAGCGGTTACAATGAGCAGTTCTTC. Amino acids: CASSLESSGYNEQFF. This rearrangement joins TRBV28 to TRBJ2-1; 7 nucleotides align to TRBD2. The ends lost 2 bases at V and 4 bases at J; junction bases unmatched: 5. The V gene's germline CDR1 is MDHEN and CDR2 SYDVKM. The length of the CDR3 is 15 residues.

The chain is built from TRBV7-2 and TRBJ2-1; 7 nucleotides match TRBD2. The germline CDR1 and CDR2 sequences are SGHTA and FQGNSA. The CDR3 contains 15 residues. The V segment lost 1 base and the J segment 2 bases; nucleotides outside the gene matches: 2. The CDR3 reads CASSLGLAAYNEQFF. For the CDR3, the DNA is TGTGCCAGCAGCTTAGGACTAGCTGCCTACAATGAGCAGTTCTTC.

The CDR3 coding sequence is TGCGCCAGCAGCCAAATACTAGCGGGAACGGAACACGAGCAGTACTTC. It is translated as CASSQILAGTEHEQYF. V gene TRBV4-3 combines with J gene TRBJ2-7, with 10 bases that match TRBD2. The CDR3 length is 16 residues. Looked up from germline, CDR1 is LGHNA and CDR2 is YSLEER. The V gene end was trimmed by 2 bases and the J gene end by 5 bases; junction bases not matched to a gene: 9.

V gene TRBV19 combines with J gene TRBJ1-1; possibly TRBD1 for D (6 bases). There are 14 residues in the CDR3. CDR1 and CDR2 from the germline V gene are LNHDA and SQIVND (reference sequence). V was pared by 5 bases and J by 1 base, with 11 bases between. CDR3 sequence (DNA): TGTGCCAGTAGTCCCGGGACAACGAACACTGAAGCTTTCTTT. This translates into CASSPGTTNTEAFF. Based on the CDR3 plus reference TRBV19 and TRBJ1-1, the full variable domain is DGGITQSPKYLFRKEGQNVTLSCEQNLNHDAMYWYRQDPGQGLRLIYYSQIVNDFQKGDIAEGYSVSREKKESFPLTVTSAQKNPTAFYLCASSPGTTNTEAFFGQGTRLTVV.

V usage is TRBV5-4 and J usage is TRBJ2-3; 9 bases line up with TRBD2. Germline V gene sequence: CDR1 SGHNT, CDR2 YYREEE (reference sequence). The CDR3 contains 15 residues. Trimming cost V 1 base and J 4 bases; bases outside gene matches: 4. Here the CDR3 reads CASSLPGGGADTQYF. In DNA form, the CDR3 reads TGTGCCAGCAGCTTGCCTGGCGGGGGGGCAGATACGCAGTATTTT.

The chain uses TRBV5-1 and TRBJ2-2; 11 bases match TRBD1. There are 17 residues in the CDR3. The germline gives CDR1 SGHRS, CDR2 YFSETQ. V trimming: 0 bases; J trimming: 4 bases; junction bases outside the gene matches: 5. CDR3 loop: CASSLAIGTGGTGELFF. As DNA, the CDR3 is TGCGCCAGCAGCTTGGCTATAGGGACAGGGGGCACCGGGGAGCTGTTTTTT. Full variable domain (outside the CDR3, taken from reference TRBV5-1 and TRBJ2-2): KAGVTQTPRYLIKTRGQQVTLSCSPISGHRSVSWYQQTPGQGLQFLFEYFSETQRNKGNFPGRFSGRQFSNSRSEMNVSTLELGDSALYLCASSLAIGTGGTGELFFGEGSRLTVL.

This sequence joins TRBV2 and TRBJ2-7, with 8 bases aligning to TRBD2. The CDR3 spans 15 residues. Germline V gives CDR1 SNHLY, CDR2 FYNNEI. V shed 7 bases, J shed 5 bases, and the junction held 13 bases outside the gene matches. The CDR3 sequence: CASNPRAGVIHEQYF. In DNA form, the CDR3 reads TGTGCCAGCAACCCTAGAGCGGGAGTGATCCACGAGCAGTACTTC.

This rearrangement joins TRBV2 to TRBJ2-5, with 8 bases that match TRBD2. Germline V gene sequence: CDR1 SNHLY, CDR2 FYNNEI. V lost 8 bases, J lost 1 base, and 12 bases stayed unmatched. CDR3 size: 16 residues. CDR3: CASRAFAGGLQETQYF. DNA of the CDR3: TGTGCCAGCCGAGCCTTCGCGGGGGGCCTCCAAGAGACCCAGTACTTC.